The 4 T cell receptor beta chains below were found in one sample sequenced in a study of control samples from healthy donors and cancer patients. Profiled with immunoSEQ multiplex PCR; TCRdb holds only in-frame clones, not every one. The table lists over 70,000 clones, about 88% of them singletons. The sequenced sample consisted of PBMCs. The receptors come from a woman aged 45-65 years with colorectal cancer.

CDR3 DNA sequence: TGCGCCAGCAGCGGCAACCTCTACCAAGAGACCCAGTACTTC. This gives the protein CASSGNLYQETQYF. This chain uses TRBV5-1 with TRBJ2-5; D gene ambiguous. This CDR3 region has 14 residues. The V end lost 4 bases, the J end lost 0 bases, and 10 bases lay between the germline ends. The V gene's germline CDR1 is SGHRS and CDR2 YFSETQ.

V usage is TRBV5-4 and J usage is TRBJ2-3; D call uncertain. Trimming stripped 1 base from V and 0 bases from J, with 6 bases between. Germline lookup yields CDR1 SGHNT and CDR2 YYREEE (reference sequence). The CDR3 is 14 amino acids. Written as DNA, the CDR3 is TGTGCCAGCAGCTTGTTAAAGAGCACAGATACGCAGTATTTT. Its translation: CASSLLKSTDTQYF. Variable domain in full (rest from reference TRBV5-4 and TRBJ2-3): ETGVTQSPTHLIKTRGQQVTLRCSSQSGHNTVSWYQQALGQGPQFIFQYYREEENGRGNFPPRFSGLQFPNYSSELNVNALELDDSALYLCASSLLKSTDTQYFGPGTRLTVL.

This clone was seen once. The genes are TRBV10-1 and TRBJ2-1, with TRBD1 matching 10 bases. The CDR3 length is 13 residues. CDR1 is WNHNN, CDR2 SYGVQD, per germline (reference sequence). V trimming: 0 bases; J trimming: 14 bases; junction bases outside the gene matches: 4. The CDR3 sequence: CASSESPGTGEFF. The CDR3 DNA sequence: TGCGCCAGCAGTGAGTCGCCCGGGACAGGGGAGTTCTTC.

The rearrangement joins TRBV28 to TRBJ2-5; D is unclear. The CDR3 is 15 amino acids. Germline values: CDR1 MDHEN, CDR2 SYDVKM. The ends were cut back, 7 bases at V and 5 bases at J, with 20 bases in the middle. This CDR3 reads CASTPGERYGETQYF. The CDR3, as DNA: TGTGCCAGCACCCCAGGTGAACGCTACGGGGAGACCCAGTACTTC.